In this sample, the clone carrying this TCR beta chain turned up many times. Antigen unknown. This sample is part of a study of CD8 T cells in ankylosing spondylitis. Overall study results and limits: Disease-associated clonotypes exhibited CD8+ identity and were relatively infrequent in peripheral blood. Typical of ankylosing spondylitis blood, it appeared, was a TCR beta motif of eight highly homologous variants. In synovial fluid and blood from reactive arthritis, some motif variants were previously reported.

Making use of molecular barcodes, quantitative 5'-RACE generated TCR beta libraries. TCRdb reprocessed the 5' RACE reads with MiXCR, giving one entry per CDR3 protein. Seen here are roughly 170,000 distinct CDR3 sequences, 9.8% observed once, and the top ten hold roughly 16%. V lost 6 bases and J 10 bases, leaving 13 bases between the germline ends. Germline V lookup: CDR1 DFQATT, CDR2 SNEGSKA (reference sequence). The CDR3 is made up of 11 amino acids. This chain uses TRBV20-1 with TRBJ2-1; D may be TRBD1 or TRBD2 (5 bases each). The sequence was collected from a female donor with ankylosing spondylitis or in good health (not recorded which). The sequenced sample consisted of blood, either unsorted or a sorted T cell fraction (not recorded which). CDR3 in DNA: TGCAGTGCCCCCTGGGGGTTCGAGCAGTTCTTC. Residues: CSAPWGFEQFF.